This T cell receptor (beta chain) was recorded in a study of OX40 agonist ivuxolimab in advanced cancers. Findings and limits, study-wide: Dose levels from 0.1 to 3.0 mg/kg saw CD4+ and CD8+ blood T cells expand clonally by week 6.

CDR3 length: 14 amino acids. Germline V gene lookup returns CDR1 SNHLY and CDR2 FYNNEI. V lost 6 bases and J lost 7; bases outside the gene matches: 8. With respect to this clone: Its antigen is unidentified.

The protocol was immunoSEQ multiplex PCR, while the TCRdb copy is restricted to in-frame clones and leaves out a portion. The sample contains 60,000 to 90,000 clones, 80% to 90% of which appear only once. The rearrangement links TRBV2 to TRBJ1-2; 10 bases are a match to TRBD1. Sequences were derived from CD4+ or CD8+ T cells sorted from blood, sampled in a trial of the OX40 agonist ivuxolimab. The sequence was obtained from an adult with an advanced solid tumor such as melanoma, head and neck, liver or kidney cancer. This CDR3 reads CASRADRGVGGYTF. The CDR3, as DNA: TGTGCCAGCAGGGCGGACAGGGGGGTAGGTGGCTACACCTTC.